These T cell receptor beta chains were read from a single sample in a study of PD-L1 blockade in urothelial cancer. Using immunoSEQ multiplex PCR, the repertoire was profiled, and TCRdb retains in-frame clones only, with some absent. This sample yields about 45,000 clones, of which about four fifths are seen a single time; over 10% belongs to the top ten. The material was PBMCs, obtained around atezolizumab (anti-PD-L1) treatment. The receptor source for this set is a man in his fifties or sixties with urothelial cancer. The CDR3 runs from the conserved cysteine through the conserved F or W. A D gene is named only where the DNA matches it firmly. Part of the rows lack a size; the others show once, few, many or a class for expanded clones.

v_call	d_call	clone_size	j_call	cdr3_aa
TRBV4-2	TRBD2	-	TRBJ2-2	CASSQRGLAGVPNTGELFF
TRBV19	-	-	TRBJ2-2	CASSSQPSGAGGELFF
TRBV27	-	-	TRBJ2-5	CASSLGLSYGQETQYF
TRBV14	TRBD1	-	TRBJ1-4	CASSQTWDRDEKLFF
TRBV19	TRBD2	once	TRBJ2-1	CASKISSGRLNEQFF
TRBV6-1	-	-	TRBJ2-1	CASRVAGYNEQFF
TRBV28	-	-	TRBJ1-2	CASITGGDYGYTF
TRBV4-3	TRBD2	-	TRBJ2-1	CASSQVASGRGNSYNEQFF
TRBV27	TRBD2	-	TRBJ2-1	CARPGLDYEQFF
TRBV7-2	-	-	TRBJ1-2	CASSLGGGAGEVLYGYTF
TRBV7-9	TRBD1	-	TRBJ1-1	CASSQAGGTEAFF
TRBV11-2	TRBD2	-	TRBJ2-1	CASTRGGGEQFF
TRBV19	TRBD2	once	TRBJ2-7	CASRERASGYEQYF
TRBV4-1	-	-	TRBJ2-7	CASSQAPNMVYEQYF
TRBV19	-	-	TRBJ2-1	CASSIWAELNNEQFF
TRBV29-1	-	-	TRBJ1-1	CSVADRSLIEAFF
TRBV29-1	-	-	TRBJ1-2	CSGVADYGYTF
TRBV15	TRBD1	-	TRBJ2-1	CATSRALPGTDNNEQFF
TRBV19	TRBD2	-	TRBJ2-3	CASSPSGGSTDTQYF
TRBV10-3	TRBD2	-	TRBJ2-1	CAISEKTSGGNNEQFF
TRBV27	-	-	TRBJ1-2	CASSGLNYGYTF
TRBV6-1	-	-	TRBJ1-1	CASSAGVTEAFF
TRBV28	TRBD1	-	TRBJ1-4	CASSRTGATNEKLFF
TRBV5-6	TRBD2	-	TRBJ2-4	CASSLELAGGRNIQYF
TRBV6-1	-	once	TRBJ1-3	CASTRDWASGNTIYF
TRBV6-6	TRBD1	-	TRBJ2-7	CASSYFARTGVDEQYF
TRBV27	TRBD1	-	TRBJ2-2	CASSARRDRANTGELFF
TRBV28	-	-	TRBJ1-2	CASSAGQSYGYTF
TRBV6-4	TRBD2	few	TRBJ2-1	CASSDAGGNNEQFF
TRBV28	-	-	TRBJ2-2	CASSLPGLGTGELFF
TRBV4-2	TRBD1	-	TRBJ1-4	CASCLTAGTEVEKLFF
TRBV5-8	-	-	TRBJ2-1	CASSSSVSGEQFF
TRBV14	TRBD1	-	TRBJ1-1	CARDRGHTIVENTEAFF
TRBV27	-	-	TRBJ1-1	CASTPDSISMNTEAFF
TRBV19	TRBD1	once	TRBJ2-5	CASRNDRGQTQYF
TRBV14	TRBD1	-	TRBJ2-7	CASSQAGGEQYF
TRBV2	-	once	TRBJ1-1	CASSVDRRNTEAFF
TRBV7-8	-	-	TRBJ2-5	CASSSTRRVQTQYF
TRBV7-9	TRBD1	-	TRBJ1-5	CASSAGGAGGGQPQHF
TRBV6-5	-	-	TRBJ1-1	CASSYSRDRRTEAFF
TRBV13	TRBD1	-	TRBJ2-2	CASSLIGTDNTGELFF
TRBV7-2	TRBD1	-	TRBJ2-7	CASSERGGFYYEQYF
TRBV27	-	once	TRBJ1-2	CASRMNGPLKGYTF
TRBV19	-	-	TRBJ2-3	CASSMLGASTDTQYF
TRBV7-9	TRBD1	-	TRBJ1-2	CASSSTGENFGYTF
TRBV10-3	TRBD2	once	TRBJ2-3	CATASGSADTQYF
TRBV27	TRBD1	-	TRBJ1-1	CASSLRQGFEAFF
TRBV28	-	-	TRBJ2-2	CASNEANTGELFF
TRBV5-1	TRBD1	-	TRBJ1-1	CASSPGQGALEAFF
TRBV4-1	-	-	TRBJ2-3	CASSRLSSGYDTQYF
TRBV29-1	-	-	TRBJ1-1	CSTYVRETEAFF
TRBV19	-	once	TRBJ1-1	CASGERQIEAFF
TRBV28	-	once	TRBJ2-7	CASSPSGTPGREQYF